This TCR beta chain appears in the sequencing data of a study of blood T cell repertoires in COVID-19. On the study more broadly: The cDNA or gDNA used as material had been derived from T cells, B-cell-depleted T cells, or PBMCs.

The V gene lost 2 bases and the J gene lost 5 bases, with 8 bases spanning the gap. Germline values: CDR1 KGHDR, CDR2 SFDVKD. CDR3 length: 13 amino acids. The authors' processing: Amplification from reference gene primers served as the basis for estimated nucleated cell counts. TCRdb's table, derived via immunoSEQ multiplex PCR, lists solely in-frame clones and lacks some. That table gives V, J and clone size, and the DNA gave D and trimming. In the table there are approximately 140,000 clones, about four fifths of which are singletons. The gene calls are TRBV24-1 and TRBJ1-1; D uncertain. This sequence was found in a woman in her fifties or sixties who had been exposed to COVID-19. The sample consisted of PBMCs or T cells enriched from blood (not recorded which). The DNA for the CDR3 is TGTGCCACCAGTGATTCCGGCGGGACTGAAGCTTTCTTT. Its translation is CATSDSGGTEAFF.